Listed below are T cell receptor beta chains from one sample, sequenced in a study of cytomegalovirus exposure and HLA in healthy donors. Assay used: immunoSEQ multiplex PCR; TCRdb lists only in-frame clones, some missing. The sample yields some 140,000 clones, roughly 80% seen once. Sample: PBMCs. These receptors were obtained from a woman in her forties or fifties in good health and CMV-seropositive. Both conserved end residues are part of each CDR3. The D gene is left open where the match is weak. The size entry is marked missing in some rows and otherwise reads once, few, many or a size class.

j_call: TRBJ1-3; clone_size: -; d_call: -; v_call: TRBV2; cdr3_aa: CASNPRQAGNTIYF; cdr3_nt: TGTGCCAGCAATCCAAGGCAGGCTGGAAACACCATATATTTT
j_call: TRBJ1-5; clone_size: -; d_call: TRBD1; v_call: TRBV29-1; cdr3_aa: CSVQTGEQPQHF; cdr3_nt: TGCAGCGTGCAAACAGGGGAACAGCCCCAGCATTTT
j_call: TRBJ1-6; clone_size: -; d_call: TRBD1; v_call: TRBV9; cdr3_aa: CASSVRDRDGSPLHF; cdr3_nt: TGTGCCAGCAGCGTCCGGGACAGGGATGGATCACCCCTCCACTTT
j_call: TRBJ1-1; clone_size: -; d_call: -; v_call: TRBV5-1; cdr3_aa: CASSLGVAPPEAFF; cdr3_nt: TGCGCCAGCAGCCTGGGTGTGGCACCCCCTGAAGCTTTCTTT
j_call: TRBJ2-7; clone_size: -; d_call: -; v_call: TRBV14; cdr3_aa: CASSPTGSSYEQYF; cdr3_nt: TGTGCCAGCAGCCCTACCGGGAGCTCCTACGAGCAGTACTTC
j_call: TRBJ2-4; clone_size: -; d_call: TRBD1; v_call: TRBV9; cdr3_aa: CASSLGQGGNIQYF; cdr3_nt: TGTGCCAGCAGCCTGGGACAGGGGGGAAACATTCAGTACTTC
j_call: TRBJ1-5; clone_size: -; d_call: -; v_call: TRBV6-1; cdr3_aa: CASSEGSGGNEPQHF; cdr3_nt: TGTGCCAGCAGTGAAGGGTCGGGGGGGAATGAGCCCCAGCATTTT
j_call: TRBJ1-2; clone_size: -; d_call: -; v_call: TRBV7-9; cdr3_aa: CASSPSALQDGYTF; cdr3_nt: TGTGCCAGCAGCCCCAGTGCCCTTCAGGATGGCTACACCTTC
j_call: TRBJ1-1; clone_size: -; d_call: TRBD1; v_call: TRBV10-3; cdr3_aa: CAISGQGESTEAFF; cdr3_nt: TGTGCCATCAGTGGACAGGGCGAGAGCACTGAAGCTTTCTTT
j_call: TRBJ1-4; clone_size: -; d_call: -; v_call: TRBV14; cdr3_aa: CASSQVGGEKLFF; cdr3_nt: TGTGCCAGCAGCCAAGTGGGAGGTGAAAAACTGTTTTTT
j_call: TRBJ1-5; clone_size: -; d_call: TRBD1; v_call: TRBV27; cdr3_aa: CASSLSTGGSNQPQHF; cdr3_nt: TGTGCCAGCAGTTTATCGACAGGGGGGAGCAATCAGCCCCAGCATTTT
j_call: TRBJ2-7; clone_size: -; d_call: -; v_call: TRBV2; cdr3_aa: CAMNHRGRTYEQYF; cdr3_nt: TGTGCCATGAACCATAGGGGCAGAACCTACGAGCAGTACTTC
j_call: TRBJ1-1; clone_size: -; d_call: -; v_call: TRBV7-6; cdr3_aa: CASSFDGGYGQNTEAFF; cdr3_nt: TGTGCCAGCAGCTTCGACGGGGGGTACGGACAGAACACTGAAGCTTTCTTT
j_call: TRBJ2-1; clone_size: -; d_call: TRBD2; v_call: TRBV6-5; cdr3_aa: CASKTSGTNEQFF; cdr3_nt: TGTGCCAGCAAGACTAGCGGAACCAATGAGCAGTTCTTC
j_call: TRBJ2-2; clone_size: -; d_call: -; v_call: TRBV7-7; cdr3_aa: CASSSGSTGELFF; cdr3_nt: TGTGCTAGCAGCTCCGGGTCTACCGGGGAGCTGTTTTTT
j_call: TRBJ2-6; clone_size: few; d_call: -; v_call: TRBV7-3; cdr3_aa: CASSPSGANVLTF; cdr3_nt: TGTGCCAGCAGCCCATCTGGGGCCAACGTCCTGACTTTC
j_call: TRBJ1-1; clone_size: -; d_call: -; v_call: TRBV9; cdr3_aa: CASSVEVRGTEAFF; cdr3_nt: TGTGCCAGCAGCGTAGAAGTTAGGGGAACTGAAGCTTTCTTT
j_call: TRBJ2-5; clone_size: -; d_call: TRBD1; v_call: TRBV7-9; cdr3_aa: CASSLAGGTSETQYF; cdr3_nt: TGTGCCAGCAGCTTAGCAGGGGGCACTTCTGAGACCCAGTACTTC
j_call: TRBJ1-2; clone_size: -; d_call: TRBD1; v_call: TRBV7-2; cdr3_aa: CASSRTGVANPLGYTF; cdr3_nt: TGTGCCAGCAGCCGGACAGGGGTCGCAAATCCTCTGGGCTACACCTTC
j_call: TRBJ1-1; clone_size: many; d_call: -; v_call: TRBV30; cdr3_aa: CAWSVGGGVTEAFF; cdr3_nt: TGTGCCTGGAGTGTTGGAGGGGGGGTCACTGAAGCTTTCTTT
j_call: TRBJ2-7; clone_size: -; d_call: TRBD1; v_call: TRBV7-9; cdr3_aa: CASSTSDRVYEQYF; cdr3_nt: TGTGCCAGCAGCACCTCGGACAGGGTGTACGAGCAGTACTTC
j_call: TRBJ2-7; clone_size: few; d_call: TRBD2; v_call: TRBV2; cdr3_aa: CASSPGLAGALTYEQYF; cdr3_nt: TGTGCCAGCAGTCCGGGACTAGCGGGGGCCTTAACCTACGAGCAGTACTTC
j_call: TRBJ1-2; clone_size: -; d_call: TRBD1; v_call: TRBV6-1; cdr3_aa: CASMTGRNYGYTF; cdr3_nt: TGTGCCAGCATGACAGGGAGGAACTATGGCTACACCTTC
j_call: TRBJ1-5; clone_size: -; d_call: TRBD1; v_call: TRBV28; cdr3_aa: CASIGRSGGVGPQHF; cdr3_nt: TGTGCCAGCATTGGAAGGTCAGGGGGTGTGGGGCCCCAGCATTTT
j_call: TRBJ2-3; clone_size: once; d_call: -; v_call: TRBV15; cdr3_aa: CATSPNTDTQYF; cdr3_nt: TGTGCCACCTCTCCTAACACAGATACGCAGTATTTT
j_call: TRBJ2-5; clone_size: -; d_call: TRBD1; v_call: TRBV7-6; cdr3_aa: CASSLTVGQGRETQYF; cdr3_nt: TGTGCCAGCAGCTTAACCGTGGGACAGGGGAGAGAGACCCAGTACTTC
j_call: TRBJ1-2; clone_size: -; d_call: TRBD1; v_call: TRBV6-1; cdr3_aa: CASSGRQGENYGYTF; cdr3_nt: TGTGCCAGCAGTGGGCGACAGGGTGAGAACTATGGCTACACCTTC
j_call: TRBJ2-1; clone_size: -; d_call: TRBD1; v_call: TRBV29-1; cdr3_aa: CSVQDRGPYNEQFF; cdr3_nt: TGCAGCGTCCAAGACAGGGGGCCCTACAATGAGCAGTTCTTC
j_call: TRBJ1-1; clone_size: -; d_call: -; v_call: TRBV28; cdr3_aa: CASSLTVMNTEAFF; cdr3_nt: TGTGCCAGCAGTTTAACGGTTATGAACACTGAAGCTTTCTTT
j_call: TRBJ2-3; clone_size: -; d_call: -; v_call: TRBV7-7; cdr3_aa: CASSRGTSTDTQYF; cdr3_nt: TGTGCTAGCAGCCGGGGAACCAGCACAGATACGCAGTATTTT
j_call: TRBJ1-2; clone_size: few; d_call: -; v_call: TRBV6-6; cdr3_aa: CASSRGTDYGYTF; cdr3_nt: TGTGCCAGCAGTAGGGGGACGGACTATGGCTACACCTTC
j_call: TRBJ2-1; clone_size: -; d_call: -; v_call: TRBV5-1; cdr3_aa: CASSPEGTYNEQFF; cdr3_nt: TGCGCCAGCAGCCCGGAGGGCACCTACAATGAGCAGTTCTTC
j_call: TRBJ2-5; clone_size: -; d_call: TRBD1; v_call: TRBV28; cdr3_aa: CASNKGQVAIQETQYF; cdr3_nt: TGTGCCAGCAACAAGGGACAGGTCGCAATACAAGAGACCCAGTACTTC
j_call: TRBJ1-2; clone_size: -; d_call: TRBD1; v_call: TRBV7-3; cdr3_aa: CASRLTGGGEDYGYTF; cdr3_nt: TGTGCCAGCAGGCTTACAGGGGGCGGAGAGGACTATGGCTACACCTTC
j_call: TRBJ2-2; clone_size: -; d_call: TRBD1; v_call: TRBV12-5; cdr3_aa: CASGSGQVNTGELFF; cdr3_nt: TGTGCTAGTGGTTCGGGACAGGTGAACACCGGGGAGCTGTTTTTT
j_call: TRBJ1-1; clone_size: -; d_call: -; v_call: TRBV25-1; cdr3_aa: CASSEFWQGSEAFF; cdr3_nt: TGTGCCAGCAGTGAATTCTGGCAGGGCTCTGAAGCTTTCTTT
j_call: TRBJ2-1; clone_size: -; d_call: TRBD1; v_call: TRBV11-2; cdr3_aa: CASSGWTGVLSEQFF; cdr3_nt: TGTGCCAGCAGCGGATGGACAGGGGTTCTCAGTGAGCAGTTCTTC
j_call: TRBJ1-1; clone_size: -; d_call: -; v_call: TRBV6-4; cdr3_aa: CASSVRGNTEAFF; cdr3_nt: TGTGCCAGCAGTGTAAGAGGGAACACTGAAGCTTTCTTT
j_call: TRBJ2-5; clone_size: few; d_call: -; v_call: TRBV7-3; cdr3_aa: CASSLSSQETQYF; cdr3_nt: TGTGCCAGCAGCTTATCCTCCCAAGAGACCCAGTACTTC
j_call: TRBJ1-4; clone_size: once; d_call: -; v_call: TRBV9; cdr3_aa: CASSRDSINEKLFF; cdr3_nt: TGTGCCAGCAGTAGAGACAGCATTAATGAAAAACTGTTTTTT
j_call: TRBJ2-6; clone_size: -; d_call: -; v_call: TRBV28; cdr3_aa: CASRGPGANVLTF; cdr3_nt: TGTGCCAGCAGGGGCCCTGGGGCCAACGTCCTGACTTTC
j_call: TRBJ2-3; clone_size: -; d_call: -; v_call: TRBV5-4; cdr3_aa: CASTPMPQGDTDTQYF; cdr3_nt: TGTGCCAGCACCCCCATGCCCCAGGGCGACACAGATACGCAGTATTTT
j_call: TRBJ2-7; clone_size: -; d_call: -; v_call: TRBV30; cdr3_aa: CARSGIYEQYF; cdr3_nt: TGTGCCCGTTCGGGAATTTACGAGCAGTACTTC
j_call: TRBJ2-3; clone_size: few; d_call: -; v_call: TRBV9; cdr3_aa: CASTETPGTSDTQYF; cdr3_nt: TGTGCCAGCACCGAAACCCCCGGGACTTCTGATACGCAGTATTTT
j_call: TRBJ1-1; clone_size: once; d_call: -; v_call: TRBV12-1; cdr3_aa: CASSFAQNKDRAMDAFF; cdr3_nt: TGTGCCAGCAGCTTTGCGCAAAATAAGGACAGGGCGATGGATGCTTTCTTT
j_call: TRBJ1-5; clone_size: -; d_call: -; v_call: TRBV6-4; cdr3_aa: CASSYSYSNQPQHF; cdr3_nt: TGTGCCAGCTCATACTCGTATAGCAATCAGCCCCAGCATTTT
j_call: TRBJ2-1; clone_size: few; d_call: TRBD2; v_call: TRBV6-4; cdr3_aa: CASPGGLTYNEQFF; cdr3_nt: TGTGCCAGTCCTGGGGGACTAACATACAATGAGCAGTTCTTC
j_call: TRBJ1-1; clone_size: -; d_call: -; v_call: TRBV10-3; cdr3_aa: CAISAEVITEAFF; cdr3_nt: TGTGCCATCAGTGCGGAGGTTATCACTGAAGCTTTCTTT
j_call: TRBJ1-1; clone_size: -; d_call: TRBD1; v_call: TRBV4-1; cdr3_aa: CASSRRQGLSDTEAFF; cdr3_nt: TGCGCCAGCAGCCGTAGACAGGGGCTTTCGGACACTGAAGCTTTCTTT
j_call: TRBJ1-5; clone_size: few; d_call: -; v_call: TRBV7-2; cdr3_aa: CASSLAAGAYQPQHF; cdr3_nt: TGTGCCAGCAGCTTAGCAGCAGGGGCCTATCAGCCCCAGCATTTT
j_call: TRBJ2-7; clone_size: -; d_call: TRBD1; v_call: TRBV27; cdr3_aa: CASSFGRQGVFSYEQYF; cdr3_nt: TGTGCCAGCAGTTTCGGCCGGCAGGGGGTTTTCTCCTACGAGCAGTACTTC
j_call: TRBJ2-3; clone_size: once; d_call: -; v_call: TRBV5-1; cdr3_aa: CASSLAGDTQYF; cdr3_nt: TGCGCCAGCAGCTTGGCCGGTGATACGCAGTATTTT